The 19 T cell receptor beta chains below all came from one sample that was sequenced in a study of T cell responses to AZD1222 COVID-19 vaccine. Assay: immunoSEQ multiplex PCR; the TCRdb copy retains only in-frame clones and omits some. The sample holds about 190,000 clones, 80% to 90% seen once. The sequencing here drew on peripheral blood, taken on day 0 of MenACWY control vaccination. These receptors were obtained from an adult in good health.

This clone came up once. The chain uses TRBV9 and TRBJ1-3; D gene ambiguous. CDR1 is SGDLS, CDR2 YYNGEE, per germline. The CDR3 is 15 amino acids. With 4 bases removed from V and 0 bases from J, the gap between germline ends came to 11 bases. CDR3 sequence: CASSNSIDSGNTIYF. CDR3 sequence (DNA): TGTGCCAGCAGCAATTCCATAGACTCTGGAAACACCATATATTTT.

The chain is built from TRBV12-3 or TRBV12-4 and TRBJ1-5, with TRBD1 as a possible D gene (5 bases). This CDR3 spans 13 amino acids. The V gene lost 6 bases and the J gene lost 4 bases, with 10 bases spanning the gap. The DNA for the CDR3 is TGTGCCAGCAGCTTGTGGGGGAATCAGCCCCAGCATTTT. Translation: CASSLWGNQPQHF.

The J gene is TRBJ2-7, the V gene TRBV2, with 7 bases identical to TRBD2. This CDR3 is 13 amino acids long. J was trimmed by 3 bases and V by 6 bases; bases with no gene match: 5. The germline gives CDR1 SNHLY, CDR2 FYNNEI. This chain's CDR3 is CASRPSGLYEQYF. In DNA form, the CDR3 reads TGTGCCAGCAGGCCTAGCGGACTCTACGAGCAGTACTTC.

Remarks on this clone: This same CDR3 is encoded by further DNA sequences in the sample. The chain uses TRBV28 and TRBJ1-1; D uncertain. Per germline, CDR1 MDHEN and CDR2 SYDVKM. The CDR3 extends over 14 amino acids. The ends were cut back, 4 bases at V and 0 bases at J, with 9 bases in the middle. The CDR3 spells CASSSPGLNTEAFF. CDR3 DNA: TGTGCCAGCAGTTCACCCGGACTGAACACTGAAGCTTTCTTT.

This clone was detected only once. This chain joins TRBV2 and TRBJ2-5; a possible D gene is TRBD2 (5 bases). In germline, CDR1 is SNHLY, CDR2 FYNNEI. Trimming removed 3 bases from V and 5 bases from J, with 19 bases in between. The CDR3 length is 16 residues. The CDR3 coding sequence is TGTGCCAGCAGTGAGAGTCAACTGAGGGAGCGGGAGACCCAGTACTTC. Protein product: CASSESQLRERETQYF.

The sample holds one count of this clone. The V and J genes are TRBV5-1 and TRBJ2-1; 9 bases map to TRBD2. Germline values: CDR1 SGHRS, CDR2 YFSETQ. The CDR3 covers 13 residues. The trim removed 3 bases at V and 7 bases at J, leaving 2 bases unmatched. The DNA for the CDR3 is TGCGCCAGCAGCTGGGGACTAGCAAATGAGCAGTTCTTC. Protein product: CASSWGLANEQFF.

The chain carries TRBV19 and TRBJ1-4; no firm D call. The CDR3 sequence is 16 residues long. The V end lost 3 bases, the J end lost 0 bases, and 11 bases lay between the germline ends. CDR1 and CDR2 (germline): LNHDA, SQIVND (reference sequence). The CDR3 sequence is CASSMMYGATNEKLFF. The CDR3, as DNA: TGTGCCAGTAGTATGATGTACGGCGCAACTAATGAAAAACTGTTTTTT. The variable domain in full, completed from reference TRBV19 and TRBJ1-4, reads DGGITQSPKYLFRKEGQNVTLSCEQNLNHDAMYWYRQDPGQGLRLIYYSQIVNDFQKGDIAEGYSVSREKKESFPLTVTSAQKNPTAFYLCASSMMYGATNEKLFFGSGTQLSVL.

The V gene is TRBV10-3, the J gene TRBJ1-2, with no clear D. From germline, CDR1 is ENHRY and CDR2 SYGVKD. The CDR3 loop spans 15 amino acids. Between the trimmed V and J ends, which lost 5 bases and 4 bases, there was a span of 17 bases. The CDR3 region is CAISRGSEGAYGYTF. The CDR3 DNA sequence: TGTGCCATCAGTAGAGGTTCTGAAGGTGCCTATGGCTACACCTTC.

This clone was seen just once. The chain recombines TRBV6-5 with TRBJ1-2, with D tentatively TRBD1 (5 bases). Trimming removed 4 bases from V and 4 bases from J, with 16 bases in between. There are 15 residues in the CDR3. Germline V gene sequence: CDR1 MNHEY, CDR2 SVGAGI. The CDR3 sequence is CASSWDGSRVYGYTF. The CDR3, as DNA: TGTGCCAGCAGTTGGGACGGCTCCCGGGTCTATGGCTACACCTTC.

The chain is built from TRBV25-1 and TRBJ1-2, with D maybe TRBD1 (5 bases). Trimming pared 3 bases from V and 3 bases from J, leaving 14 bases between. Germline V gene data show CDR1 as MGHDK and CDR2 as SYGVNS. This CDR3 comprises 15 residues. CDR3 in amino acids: CASSDPLAGHYGYTF. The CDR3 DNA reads TGTGCCAGCAGTGACCCCCTCGCAGGGCACTATGGCTACACCTTC.

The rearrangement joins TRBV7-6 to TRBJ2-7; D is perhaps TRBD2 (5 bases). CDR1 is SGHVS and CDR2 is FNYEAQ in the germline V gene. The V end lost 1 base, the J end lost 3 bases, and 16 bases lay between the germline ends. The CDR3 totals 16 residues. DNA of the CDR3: TGTGCCAGCAGCTTAGGTGTAGGAGGCGGATACTACGAGCAGTACTTC. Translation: CASSLGVGGGYYEQYF.

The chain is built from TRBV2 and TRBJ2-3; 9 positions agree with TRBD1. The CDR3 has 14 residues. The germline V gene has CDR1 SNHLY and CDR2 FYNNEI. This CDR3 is CARTRGQGSDTQYF. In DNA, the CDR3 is TGTGCTCGGACTAGGGGACAGGGATCAGATACGCAGTATTTT.

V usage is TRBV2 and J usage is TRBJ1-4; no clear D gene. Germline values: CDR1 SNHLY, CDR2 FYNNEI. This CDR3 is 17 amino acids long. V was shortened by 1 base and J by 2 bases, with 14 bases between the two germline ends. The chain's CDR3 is CASSEGMGMRTNEKLFF. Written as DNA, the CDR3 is TGTGCCAGCAGTGAAGGAATGGGCATGCGGACTAATGAAAAACTGTTTTTT.

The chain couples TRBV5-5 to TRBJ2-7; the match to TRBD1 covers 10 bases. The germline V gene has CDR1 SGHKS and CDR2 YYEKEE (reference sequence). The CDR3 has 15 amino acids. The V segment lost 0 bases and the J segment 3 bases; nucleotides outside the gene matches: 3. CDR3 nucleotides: TGTGCCAGCAGCTTGGTGGGGACAGGGGACTACGAGCAGTACTTC. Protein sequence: CASSLVGTGDYEQYF.

The DNA for the CDR3 is TGTGCCAGCAGCCAAGGGACACCGAACACTGAAGCTTTCTTT. Its translation: CASSQGTPNTEAFF. This chain uses TRBV6-5 with TRBJ1-1, with a tentative D call TRBD1 (6 bases). The CDR3 spans 14 residues. Trimming left V 6 bases short and J 1 base short, with 12 bases between. Germline V gene sequence: CDR1 MNHEY, CDR2 SVGAGI.

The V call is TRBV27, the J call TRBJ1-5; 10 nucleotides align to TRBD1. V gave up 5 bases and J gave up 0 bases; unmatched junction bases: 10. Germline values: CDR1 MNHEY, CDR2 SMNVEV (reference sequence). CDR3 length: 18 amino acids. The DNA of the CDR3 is TGTGCCAGCAGTCCGCTGGACAGGGGGACGCATAGCAATCAGCCCCAGCATTTT. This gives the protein CASSPLDRGTHSNQPQHF.

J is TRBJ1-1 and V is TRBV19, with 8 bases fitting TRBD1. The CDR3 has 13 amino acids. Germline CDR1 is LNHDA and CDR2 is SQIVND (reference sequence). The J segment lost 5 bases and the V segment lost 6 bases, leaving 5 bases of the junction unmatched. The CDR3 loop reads CASSQGARTEAFF. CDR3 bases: TGTGCCAGTAGCCAGGGGGCGCGAACTGAAGCTTTCTTT.

The CDR3 spells CASSLKADTEKLFF. The CDR3, as DNA: TGCGCCAGCAGCTTGAAGGCGGACACCGAAAAACTGTTTTTT. This chain uses TRBV5-1 with TRBJ1-4; tentative D call: TRBD1 (5 bases). CDR1 and CDR2 from the germline V gene are SGHRS and YFSETQ. The germline V and J ends were trimmed by 1 base and 8 bases, with 12 bases remaining between them. This CDR3 comprises 14 residues.

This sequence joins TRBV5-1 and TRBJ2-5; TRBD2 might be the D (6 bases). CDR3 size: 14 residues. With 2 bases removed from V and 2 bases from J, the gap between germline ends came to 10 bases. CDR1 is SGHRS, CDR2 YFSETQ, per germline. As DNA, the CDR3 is TGCGCCAGCAGCTTCTCTAGCGCGCAAGAGACCCAGTACTTC. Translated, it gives CASSFSSAQETQYF.